This passage covers 15 T cell receptor beta chains from one sample sequenced in a study of metastatic and nonmetastatic thyroid tumors. TCRdb reprocessed the PCR reads via MiXCR. Among about 15,000 clones listed, roughly 21% were seen once. All patients reached thyroid surgery having received no treatment beforehand. Sequenced sample: tumor tissue. Every receptor here comes from a female donor with papillary thyroid cancer or a benign thyroid nodule (not recorded which). Some clones in this sample may be carry-over from other donors' samples.

This sequence joins TRBV20-1 and TRBJ2-1; TRBD2 matches at 9 bases. Germline lookup yields CDR1 DFQATT and CDR2 SNEGSKA (reference sequence). The CDR3 is 16 amino acids. The trim removed 5 bases at V and 0 bases at J, leaving 8 bases unmatched. This chain's CDR3 is CSARRLADSSYNEQFF. The CDR3 coding sequence is TGCAGTGCTCGAAGACTAGCGGACAGCTCCTACAATGAGCAGTTCTTC.

CDR3 residues: CASSLDGRSRYEQYF. CDR3 nucleotides: TGCGCCAGCAGCTTGGATGGGCGGTCGAGGTACGAGCAGTACTTC. The chain recombines TRBV5-1 with TRBJ2-7; D not resolved. This CDR3 spans 15 amino acids. V lost 0 bases, J lost 4 bases, and 14 bases lay in between. Germline values: CDR1 SGHRS, CDR2 YFSETQ.

In its sample, this clone was seen many times. This CDR3 reads CASSQSNTGELFF. In DNA, the CDR3 is TGTGCCAGCAGCCAATCAAACACCGGGGAGCTGTTTTTT. This chain joins TRBV5-6 and TRBJ2-2, with no clear D. V lost 4 bases and J 2 bases, leaving 6 bases between the germline ends. The germline CDR1 and CDR2 sequences are SGHDT and YYEEEE. There are 13 residues in the CDR3.

This clone was counted between two and nine times. The chain is built from TRBV6-1 and TRBJ2-7; a weak D match, TRBD2 (7 bases). V lost 6 bases and J lost 2, with 17 bases in between. This CDR3 contains 15 residues. Germline V gene data show CDR1 as MNHNS and CDR2 as SASEGT. The CDR3 nucleotides are TGTGCCAGCAGACCGGGGGGCTATGGGGCCTACGAGCAGTACTTC. This gives the protein CASRPGGYGAYEQYF.

This clone was detected ten times or more. This chain joins TRBV20-1 and TRBJ2-7; D may be TRBD2 (7 bases). V lost 6 bases and J lost 3, with 15 bases in between. The CDR3 length is 13 residues. CDR1 and CDR2 from the germline V gene are DFQATT and SNEGSKA (reference sequence). The CDR3 coding sequence is TGCAGTGCAATGCGAGGGGGGGTCTACGAGCAGTACTTC. Amino acid sequence: CSAMRGGVYEQYF.

At least ten counts were recorded for this clone. The genes are TRBV10-2 and TRBJ1-1, with no clear D. V dropped 5 bases and J dropped 7 bases, with 11 bases sitting between them. The CDR3 contains 12 residues. The V gene's germline CDR1 is WSHSY and CDR2 SAAADI. The CDR3, as DNA: TGCGCCAGCAGTAGAGCAACCCATGAAGCTTTCTTT. It codes for CASSRATHEAFF.

By share, this clone counts as medium-sized. The genes are TRBV19 and TRBJ2-7; 7 bases map to TRBD1. J was trimmed by 2 bases and V by 6 bases; bases with no gene match: 10. This CDR3 has 15 residues. In germline, CDR1 is LNHDA, CDR2 SQIVND (reference sequence). Here the CDR3 reads CASSRQGITAYEQYF. CDR3 nucleotide sequence: TGTGCCAGTAGCCGACAGGGTATCACCGCCTACGAGCAGTACTTC.

At least ten counts were recorded for this clone. The chain carries TRBV12-3 or TRBV12-4 and TRBJ2-6; D is undetermined. The CDR3 sequence is 15 residues long. V dropped 2 bases and J dropped 4 bases, with 9 bases sitting between them. The CDR3 DNA reads TGTGCCAGCAGTTTAAAGGTCATGGGGGCCAACGTCCTGACTTTC. Translating gives CASSLKVMGANVLTF.

Many counts were recorded for this clone. The germline gene is not matched at one end of the junction; a read error may be the cause. This sample also contains other DNA sequences that code for the same CDR3. The chain is built from TRBV4-2 and TRBJ2-3, with a tentative D call TRBD1 (6 bases). Germline loops: CDR1 LGHNA, CDR2 YNFKEQ. There are 16 residues in the CDR3. The CDR3 DNA follows: TGTGCCAGCAGCCCCGTAGGGGGAATTGTGGCAGATACGCGGTATTTT. Its translation: CASSPVGGIVADTRYF.

By sample share, this clone is medium-sized (0.01 to 0.1%). The chain employs TRBV10-3 and TRBJ2-7; D possibly corresponds to TRBD2 (6 bases). Per germline, CDR1 ENHRY and CDR2 SYGVKD. The CDR3 consists of 14 residues. V was clipped by 10 bases and J by 2 bases, with 18 bases between them. This CDR3 is CATSVSSGAYEQYF. DNA of the CDR3: TGTGCCACATCCGTTTCGTCGGGGGCCTACGAGCAGTACTTC.

In this sample, this clone turned up many times. The chain uses TRBV10-3 and TRBJ1-2; TRBD1 matches 11 bases. After removal of 0 bases from V and 5 bases from J, the junction contained 2 bases not matched to a gene. Germline loops: CDR1 ENHRY, CDR2 SYGVKD. CDR3 length equals 15 residues. Here the CDR3 reads CAISESRDRGYGYTF. In nucleotides, the CDR3 is TGTGCCATCAGTGAGTCCAGGGACAGGGGGTATGGCTACACCTTC.

V usage is TRBV24-1 and J usage is TRBJ2-2; 7 bases are a match to TRBD1. Germline values: CDR1 KGHDR, CDR2 SFDVKD. The V and J ends lost 7 bases and 1 base, in that order; junction bases with no gene match: 2. This CDR3 contains 14 residues. For the CDR3, the DNA is TGTGCCACCAGGGGACAGCTGAACACCGGGGAGCTGTTTTTT. This gives the protein CATRGQLNTGELFF.

A word on this clone: A junction boundary mismatches the germline segment, possibly from a read error. The gene calls are TRBV5-1 and TRBJ1-2, with D maybe TRBD1 (6 bases). There are 12 residues in the CDR3. Germline V lookup: CDR1 SGHRS, CDR2 YFSETQ. CDR3 residues: CASSLDGKGENF. The DNA for the CDR3 is TGCGCCAGCAGCTTGGACGGGAAGGGGGAAAACTTC.

This clone came up many times. The CDR3 spells CASSPYRAHTEAFF. DNA of the CDR3: TGTGCCAGCTCACCGTACAGGGCTCACACTGAAGCTTTCTTT. This sequence joins TRBV18 and TRBJ1-1; a possible D gene is TRBD1 (6 bases). Germline V CDR1 and CDR2: KGHSH, LQKENI. V lost 3 bases to trimming and J lost 3 bases, with 11 bases between them. This CDR3 region has 14 residues.

The CDR3 DNA reads TGTGCCAGCTCACCGGGAATCGGGAACGAGCAGTACTTC. Translated: CASSPGIGNEQYF. This chain links TRBV18 with TRBJ2-7, with a weak D call TRBD2 (5 bases). Per the germline V gene, CDR1 is KGHSH and CDR2 is LQKENI. The CDR3 consists of 13 residues. Deletions cut 3 bases from V and 5 bases from J, with 11 bases between.